This entry lists 11 T cell receptor beta chains sequenced from one sample in a study of shared clonotypes between healthy human individuals. Repertoires were generated with immunoSEQ multiplex PCR, while TCRdb's copy carries only in-frame clones and drops some. The sample comprises 800,000 to 1,200,000 clones, around 78% of which are singletons, and 0.5% to 0.6% rests with the top ten. The sequenced material came from memory CD4+ T cells from PBMCs. Subset of the sample: CD45RA-negative fraction. Receptors were obtained from a man aged 18 to 29 in good health. Some clones in this sample may be carry-over from other donors' samples.

The rearrangement uses TRBV18 and TRBJ1-4; D not resolved. Germline V gene lookup returns CDR1 KGHSH and CDR2 LQKENI. CDR3 size: 16 residues. V was pared by 4 bases and J by 5 bases, with 17 bases between. CDR3 bases: TGTGCCAGCTCACTAAGGCCCCCGGGAGAAAATGAAAAACTGTTTTTT. Residues: CASSLRPPGENEKLFF.

This sequence joins TRBV2 and TRBJ1-4; no firm D call. The CDR3 loop spans 16 amino acids. Between the trimmed V and J ends, which lost 5 bases and 0 bases, there was a span of 13 bases. The germline gives CDR1 SNHLY, CDR2 FYNNEI. The CDR3: CASSSNSEPTNEKLFF. The CDR3 nucleotides are TGTGCCAGCAGTTCAAACTCGGAGCCAACTAATGAAAAACTGTTTTTT.

The chain is built from TRBV18 and TRBJ1-2, with unresolved D. The V end lost 1 base, the J end lost 5 bases, and 11 bases lay between the germline ends. The CDR3 totals 14 residues. The germline V gene has CDR1 KGHSH and CDR2 LQKENI. The CDR3 DNA follows: TGTGCCAGCTCACCACTATCCCTAGGGTATGGCTACACCTTC. Protein: CASSPLSLGYGYTF.

The chain is built from TRBV10-1 and TRBJ1-1, with 9 bases lining up with TRBD1. The junction had 0 bases not matched to a gene; V was cut back by 6 bases and J by 7 bases. The CDR3 consists of 11 residues. Germline V lookup: CDR1 WNHNN, CDR2 SYGVQD (reference sequence). The CDR3 protein is CASRDRGEAFF. The CDR3 DNA reads as TGCGCCAGCAGGGACAGGGGTGAAGCTTTCTTT.

Only one count was recorded for this clone. The chain has TRBV14 and TRBJ2-2; D ambiguous. From germline, CDR1 is SGHDN and CDR2 FVKESK. The CDR3 sequence is 13 residues long. The germline V and J ends were trimmed by 0 bases and 7 bases, with 6 bases remaining between them. CDR3 sequence reads: CASSQDLIGELFF. The CDR3 DNA sequence: TGTGCCAGCAGCCAAGATCTGATCGGGGAGCTGTTTTTT.

The chain has TRBV6-1 and TRBJ2-7; 8 nucleotides agree with TRBD2. This CDR3 contains 15 residues. Germline lookup yields CDR1 MNHNS and CDR2 SASEGT. V shed 6 bases, J shed 2 bases, and the junction held 9 bases outside the gene matches. Written as DNA, the CDR3 is TGTGCCAGCAGCTCGACCGGGACTAGTACCTACGAGCAGTACTTC. Residues: CASSSTGTSTYEQYF.

The chain uses TRBV18 and TRBJ1-1; 9 nucleotides align to TRBD1. CDR3 size: 16 residues. Germline V gives CDR1 KGHSH, CDR2 LQKENI. Trimming removed 6 bases from V and 1 base from J; junction bases left unmatched: 9. The CDR3 DNA sequence: TGTGCCAGCTCGGTCCCGGGACAGGGATCGAACACTGAAGCTTTCTTT. It yields the protein CASSVPGQGSNTEAFF. Drawing the rest from reference TRBV18 and TRBJ1-1, the complete variable domain is NAGVMQNPRHLVRRRGQEARLRCSPMKGHSHVYWYRQLPEEGLKFMVYLQKENIIDESGMPKERFSAEFPKEGPSILRIQQVVRGDSAAYFCASSVPGQGSNTEAFFGQGTRLTVV.

This chain connects TRBV28 to TRBJ1-5; D is uncertain. This CDR3 has 13 amino acids. Germline V gene sequence: CDR1 MDHEN, CDR2 SYDVKM. V lost 7 bases, J lost 2 bases, and 9 bases lay in between. As DNA, the CDR3 is TGTGCCAGCAAGCTTGTCGGCAATCAGCCCCAGCATTTT. Encoded protein: CASKLVGNQPQHF. The variable domain in full, with the rest retrieved from reference TRBV28 and TRBJ1-5, is DVKVTQSSRYLVKRTGEKVFLECVQDMDHENMFWYRQDPGLGLRLIYFSYDVKMKEKGDIPEGYSVSREKKERFSLILESASTNQTSMYLCASKLVGNQPQHFGDGTRLSIL.

This chain uses TRBV18 with TRBJ2-1, with D possibly being TRBD2 (5 bases). Germline V gene lookup returns CDR1 KGHSH and CDR2 LQKENI. Trimming removed 2 bases from V and 0 bases from J, with 11 bases in between. This CDR3 spans 16 amino acids. The CDR3 DNA is TGTGCCAGCTCACCAAAGAGAGGAGGCTCCTACAATGAGCAGTTCTTC. Translated: CASSPKRGGSYNEQFF.

The chain combines TRBV6-5 with TRBJ2-7, with D possibly matching TRBD2 (5 bases). The CDR3 has 14 residues. V was trimmed by 2 bases and J by 0 bases, leaving 8 bases between them. Per germline, CDR1 MNHEY and CDR2 SVGAGI. The CDR3 sequence: CASSYERDSYEQYF. As DNA, the CDR3 is TGTGCCAGCAGTTACGAACGGGACTCCTACGAGCAGTACTTC.

This clone was seen more than once but under ten times. CDR3 amino acids: CASSQGWTSGSTDTQYF. CDR3 DNA: TGCGCCAGCAGCCAAGGCTGGACTAGCGGGAGCACAGATACGCAGTATTTT. This rearrangement joins TRBV4-3 to TRBJ2-3, with TRBD2 matching over 11 bases. Losses at the gene ends were 1 base for V and 0 bases for J; bases not matched to a gene: 3. This CDR3 spans 17 amino acids. From germline, CDR1 is LGHNA and CDR2 YSLEER.